This is a list of T cell receptor beta chains from one sample in a study of CD8+ T cells in alopecia areata. Here immunoSEQ multiplex PCR was the method, and the copy in TCRdb shows in-frame clones only, minus some. The sample includes roughly 180,000 clones, 45% to 65% of them seen just once. The material was CD4+ T cells sorted from blood, obtained at week 4, from a patient treated with tofacitinib. The receptors were gathered from a human donor with alopecia areata. Both conserved end residues are part of each CDR3. Fields, in order: clone size, CDR3 length, D gene, V gene, J gene, CDR3 DNA, CDR3 protein. The D gene is left open where the match is weak. Clone size appears in some rows only: once, few, many, or a class for an expanded clone.

size: .; length: 15; D: .; V: TRBV7-9; J: TRBJ1-2; DNA: TGTGCCAGCAGCTCACACTCAGGGACGGCGGATGGCTACACCTTC; CDR3: CASSSHSGTADGYTF
size: .; length: 13; D: .; V: TRBV30; J: TRBJ1-6; DNA: TGTGCCTGGAGTTCGGGAGGTTCGCGTGCCCTCCACTTT; CDR3: CAWSSGGSRALHF
size: .; length: 14; D: .; V: TRBV5-1; J: TRBJ2-7; DNA: TGCGCCAGCAGCTTGGCCGTACAGGGAGCCGAGCAGTACTTC; CDR3: CASSLAVQGAEQYF
size: few; length: 16; D: .; V: TRBV10-2; J: TRBJ2-7; DNA: TGCGCCAGCAGTGGCCCTACGCGGGGAGGTTCCTACGAGCAGTACTTC; CDR3: CASSGPTRGGSYEQYF
size: .; length: 12; D: .; V: TRBV5-6; J: TRBJ2-7; DNA: TGTGCCAGCAGCTTGGCCCAGTACGAGCAGTACTTC; CDR3: CASSLAQYEQYF
size: few; length: 13; D: .; V: TRBV29-1; J: TRBJ1-1; DNA: TGCAGCGTTAACGGACTTCTCGCCACTGAAGCTTTCTTT; CDR3: CSVNGLLATEAFF
size: .; length: 13; D: .; V: TRBV30; J: TRBJ1-3; DNA: TGTGCCTGGAGTGTTGGTAGGAGGGACACCATATATTTT; CDR3: CAWSVGRRDTIYF
size: .; length: 14; D: .; V: TRBV5-1; J: TRBJ2-3; DNA: TGCGCCAGCAGCGGGGGAGGACTGACAGATACGCAGTATTTT; CDR3: CASSGGGLTDTQYF
size: .; length: 16; D: TRBD1; V: TRBV28; J: TRBJ1-6; DNA: TGTGCCAGCAGTCCTACAGGGGCCCCGGGTAATTCACCCCTCCACTTT; CDR3: CASSPTGAPGNSPLHF
size: .; length: 13; D: .; V: TRBV5-1; J: TRBJ1-3; DNA: TGCGCCAGTTCCCGAGACTCTGGAAACACCATATATTTT; CDR3: CASSRDSGNTIYF
size: .; length: 14; D: .; V: TRBV29-1; J: TRBJ2-4; DNA: TGCAGCGTCCACGGCAGGTCAAACAAAAACATTCAGTACTTC; CDR3: CSVHGRSNKNIQYF
size: .; length: 14; D: .; V: TRBV7-2; J: TRBJ2-6; DNA: TGTGCCAGCAGCTTATTTTCTGGGGCCAACGTCCTGACTTTC; CDR3: CASSLFSGANVLTF
size: .; length: 14; D: .; V: TRBV25-1; J: TRBJ2-7; DNA: TGTGCCAGCAGCCAACCGGGACCAGCCTACGAGCAGTACTTC; CDR3: CASSQPGPAYEQYF
size: .; length: 14; D: .; V: TRBV9; J: TRBJ1-1; DNA: TGTGCCAGCAGCGTAGTACAGAGGGGGACTGAAGCTTTCTTT; CDR3: CASSVVQRGTEAFF
size: .; length: 14; D: .; V: TRBV4-2; J: TRBJ1-4; DNA: TGTGCCAGCAGCCAGGTAGCCACTAATGAAAAACTGTTTTTT; CDR3: CASSQVATNEKLFF
size: .; length: 12; D: .; V: TRBV29-1; J: TRBJ1-1; DNA: TGCAGCGTGAGACGGGACCTCACTGAAGCTTTCTTT; CDR3: CSVRRDLTEAFF
size: .; length: 15; D: TRBD1; V: TRBV27; J: TRBJ2-2; DNA: TGTGCCAGCAGCCGGGGACAGGGATACACCGGGGAGCTGTTTTTT; CDR3: CASSRGQGYTGELFF
size: .; length: 13; D: .; V: TRBV30; J: TRBJ1-6; DNA: TGTGCCTGCCAGAGCTCCTATAATTCACCCCTCCACTTT; CDR3: CACQSSYNSPLHF
size: .; length: 13; D: .; V: TRBV30; J: TRBJ1-2; DNA: TGTGCCTGGACGGTCGGCAGGAAGGGTGGCTACACCTTC; CDR3: CAWTVGRKGGYTF
size: .; length: 14; D: .; V: TRBV7-2; J: TRBJ2-5; DNA: TGTGCCAGCAGTGGAGACAGCCTGCAAGAGACCCAGTACTTC; CDR3: CASSGDSLQETQYF
size: .; length: 14; D: .; V: TRBV4-2; J: TRBJ1-1; DNA: TGTGCCAGCAGCCCAATAACGTCCGGCACTGAAGCTTTCTTT; CDR3: CASSPITSGTEAFF
size: .; length: 15; D: .; V: TRBV18; J: TRBJ1-1; DNA: TGTGCCAGCTCACCACCGTCCGTTACGAACACTGAAGCCTTCTTT; CDR3: CASSPPSVTNTEAFF
size: .; length: 13; D: .; V: TRBV29-1; J: TRBJ2-3; DNA: TGCAGCGTTGAACGGCTCATGACAGATACGCAGTATTTT; CDR3: CSVERLMTDTQYF
size: .; length: 13; D: .; V: TRBV6-6; J: TRBJ2-5; DNA: TGTGCCAGCAGTTACCGGGGTGAGGAGACCCAGTACTTC; CDR3: CASSYRGEETQYF
size: .; length: 13; D: .; V: TRBV7-2; J: TRBJ2-5; DNA: TGTGCCAGCAGCTTAGCGACAAGACAGACCCAGTACTTC; CDR3: CASSLATRQTQYF
size: few; length: 11; D: .; V: TRBV29-1; J: TRBJ1-2; DNA: TGCAGCGTTGTGGCAGACTATGGCTACACCTTC; CDR3: CSVVADYGYTF
size: few; length: 13; D: TRBD1; V: TRBV29-1; J: TRBJ1-2; DNA: TGCAGCGTTGAGGGACAGGGCCCCTATGGCTACACCTTC; CDR3: CSVEGQGPYGYTF
size: few; length: 16; D: TRBD2; V: TRBV28; J: TRBJ2-5; DNA: TGTGCCAGCAGCCTGCCTTTCGGGGGGGCGGAGGAGACCCAGTACTTC; CDR3: CASSLPFGGAEETQYF
size: .; length: 14; D: .; V: TRBV29-1; J: TRBJ1-2; DNA: TGCAGCGTTGAACGGCAGGGGTCTAACTATGGCTACACCTTC; CDR3: CSVERQGSNYGYTF
size: .; length: 15; D: .; V: TRBV4-3; J: TRBJ2-4; DNA: TGCGCCAGCAGCCAAGAAGAGGGGGGCGGGAACATTCAGTACTTC; CDR3: CASSQEEGGGNIQYF